The sample holds one count of the clone carrying this TCR beta chain. Its cognate antigen is unknown. The V gene's germline CDR1 is KGHDR and CDR2 SFDVKD. The CDR3 has 14 amino acids. The ends lost 11 bases at V and 2 bases at J; junction bases unmatched: 8. This entry comes from a study of persistence of HIV-infected CD4 T cells. In the study overall: Anti-CD3/anti-CD28 beads activated more cells than antigen stimulation did. Findings and limits, study-wide: The rare CMV-responding cells with HIV-1 proviruses were not separately TCR-sequenced. TCR oligoclonality correlated with proviral oligoclonality in the same sorted populations.

Sequencing used immunoSEQ version 4 in survey mode. Assay: immunoSEQ multiplex PCR; the TCRdb copy retains only in-frame clones and omits some. The data contain approximately 44,000 clones, more than 70% of them singletons. Anti-CD3/anti-CD28 beads served as a nonspecific positive control stimulus. Sorting selected CD4+ T cells upregulating both CD40 ligand and CD69. Plasma HIV-1 RNA stayed below 50 copies/mL for at least 4 years. The chain has TRBV24-1 and TRBJ1-2; TRBD1 agrees at 9 bases. This TCR came from an adult man with HIV who was CMV-seropositive. This sample comprised CD4+ T cells sorted from PBMCs after roughly 20-hour stimulation, obtained from a patient who received antiretroviral therapy. The CDR3 DNA reads TGTGCCATCGCAACACAGGGGGCCAACTATGGCTACACCTTC. It specifies CAIATQGANYGYTF.